Sequencing of this T cell receptor beta chain was carried out in a study of cytomegalovirus exposure and HLA in healthy donors. A word on this clone: Its antigen is as yet unknown.

General study findings and limits: Across all donors, roughly uniform sequencing depth was an assumption of the presence/absence analyses.

13 Jbeta primers and 60 Vbeta primers were used for the PCR. TCRdb's table, derived via immunoSEQ multiplex PCR, lists solely in-frame clones and lacks some. The sample records roughly 80,000 clones, around 85% being singletons. With 1 base clipped from V and 2 bases from J, the junction kept 14 bases outside the gene matches. There are 18 residues in the CDR3. Germline assignment: CDR1 MNHEY and CDR2 SMNVEV (reference sequence). Sequencing input: PBMCs. The rearrangement joins TRBV27 to TRBJ2-7; 7 bases match TRBD2. This clonotype originated in a woman aged 45 to 65 in good health and CMV-seronegative. The CDR3 loop is CASSLFGGRAPRAYEQYF. The CDR3 DNA sequence: TGTGCCAGCAGTTTATTCGGCGGGAGAGCGCCTAGAGCCTACGAGCAGTACTTC.